This entry lists 11 T cell receptor beta chains sequenced from one sample in a study of cytomegalovirus exposure and HLA in healthy donors. Sequenced by immunoSEQ multiplex PCR; TCRdb stores in-frame clones only, minus some. The table lists approximately 59,000 clones, 85% to 95% of them singletons. Sequencing was performed on PBMCs. These receptors were collected from a man aged 18 to 30 in good health and CMV-seropositive.

The gene calls are TRBV13 and TRBJ2-2; 9 bases map to TRBD1. Germline V lookup: CDR1 PRHDT, CDR2 FYEKMQ (reference sequence). The CDR3 runs to 18 residues. The V gene end was trimmed by 5 bases and the J gene end by 6 bases; junction bases not matched to a gene: 16. DNA of the CDR3: TGTGCCAGCAGCCATTTCGGGACAGGGATAGCCCGGGCCGGGGAGCTGTTTTTT. This gives the protein CASSHFGTGIARAGELFF.

The chain employs TRBV2 and TRBJ1-2; D is unclear. In germline, CDR1 is SNHLY, CDR2 FYNNEI. V lost 5 bases and J lost 6, with 10 bases in between. The CDR3 totals 12 residues. The CDR3 here is CASSTGSDGYTF. In DNA, the CDR3 is TGTGCCAGCAGTACCGGGAGCGATGGCTACACCTTC.

This clone was seen a handful of times. The chain employs TRBV11-2 and TRBJ2-1, with TRBD2 matching over 13 bases. V lost 3 bases and J lost 7; bases outside the gene matches: 9. This CDR3 is 17 amino acids long. The germline gives CDR1 SGHAT, CDR2 FQNNGV. CDR3 sequence reads: CASSFSPGLAGVNEQFF. Here the CDR3 DNA reads TGTGCCAGCAGCTTTTCTCCCGGACTAGCGGGAGTAAATGAGCAGTTCTTC. The full variable domain, its missing parts supplied by reference TRBV11-2 and TRBJ2-1, is EAGVAQSPRYKIIEKRQSVAFWCNPISGHATLYWYQQILGQGPKLLIQFQNNGVVDDSQLPKDRFSAERLKGVDSTLKIQPAKLEDSAVYLCASSFSPGLAGVNEQFFGPGTRLTVL.

The V and J genes are TRBV29-1 and TRBJ1-1; 10 bases match TRBD1. Germline assignment: CDR1 SQVTM and CDR2 ANQGSEA. The ends lost 4 bases at V and 6 bases at J; junction bases unmatched: 5. The CDR3 is 13 residues long. This chain's CDR3 is CSVGRQGAPEAFF. DNA of the CDR3: TGCAGCGTTGGTCGACAGGGGGCTCCTGAAGCTTTCTTT.

CDR3 DNA sequence: TGTGCCAGTAGTGGGAGGACCTCAAAAAGCGGCGAAAAACTGTTTTTT. Protein product: CASSGRTSKSGEKLFF. The chain couples TRBV19 to TRBJ1-4; no clear D gene. The CDR3 length is 16 residues. Germline CDR1 and CDR2: LNHDA and SQIVND (reference sequence). V lost 5 bases to trimming and J lost 8 bases, with 21 bases between them.

J is TRBJ2-7 and V is TRBV7-2; the match to TRBD1 covers 10 bases. Trimming at V came to 4 bases and at J to 6 bases, leaving 9 bases not matched to a gene. CDR3 length equals 15 residues. Germline CDR1 is SGHTA and CDR2 is FQGNSA. The CDR3 DNA reads TGTGCCAGCAGCTCACCCGGGACAGGGGAACCCGAGCAGTACTTC. Amino acids: CASSSPGTGEPEQYF.

The chain recombines TRBV19 with TRBJ1-5; 7 positions match TRBD1. The CDR3 is 14 residues long. Losses at the gene ends were 6 bases for V and 7 bases for J; bases not matched to a gene: 9. Germline V lookup: CDR1 LNHDA, CDR2 SQIVND (reference sequence). The CDR3 here is CASRRDRSKQPQHF. CDR3 sequence (DNA): TGTGCCAGTAGGCGGGACAGATCAAAACAGCCCCAGCATTTT.

The genes are TRBV28 and TRBJ1-1, with D unresolved. Per the germline V gene, CDR1 is MDHEN and CDR2 is SYDVKM. The CDR3 runs 13 residues. V gave up 9 bases and J gave up 4 bases, with 15 bases separating them. The CDR3 reads CARARADGTEAFF. In DNA, the CDR3 is TGTGCCAGGGCGCGGGCTGACGGCACTGAAGCTTTCTTT.

The J gene is TRBJ2-3, the V gene TRBV7-8; 9 bases are a match to TRBD2. V shed 2 bases, J shed 6 bases, and the junction held 12 bases outside the gene matches. The CDR3 extends over 17 amino acids. Germline V gene data show CDR1 as SGHVS and CDR2 as FQNEAQ. The CDR3 protein is CASSLLHAGGALDTQYF. CDR3 DNA: TGTGCCAGCAGCTTACTACACGCGGGAGGGGCACTTGATACGCAGTATTTT.

As DNA, the CDR3 is TGTGCCAGCAGCTCAGACCTAGCGGGAGGCAACACAGATACGCAGTATTTT. The encoded protein is CASSSDLAGGNTDTQYF. The V call is TRBV7-9, the J call TRBJ2-3, with TRBD2 matching over 11 bases. This CDR3 has 17 residues. Unmatched junction bases numbered 8, after V lost 4 bases and J lost 2 bases. Germline assignment: CDR1 SEHNR and CDR2 FQNEAQ (reference sequence). The full variable domain, completed using reference TRBV7-9 and TRBJ2-3, is DTGVSQNPRHKITKRGQNVTFRCDPISEHNRLYWYRQTLGQGPEFLTYFQNEAQLEKSRLLSDRFSAERPKGSFSTLEIQRTEQGDSAMYLCASSSDLAGGNTDTQYFGPGTRLTVL.

The chain links TRBV6-1 to TRBJ1-2; TRBD1 aligns across 9 bases. The CDR3 is made up of 15 amino acids. The germline V gene encodes CDR1 MNHNS and CDR2 SASEGT. The trim removed 1 base at V and 8 bases at J, leaving 8 bases unmatched. This CDR3 reads CASSEGPRTGEGYTF. DNA for the CDR3: TGTGCCAGCAGTGAAGGCCCTAGGACAGGGGAAGGCTACACCTTC.